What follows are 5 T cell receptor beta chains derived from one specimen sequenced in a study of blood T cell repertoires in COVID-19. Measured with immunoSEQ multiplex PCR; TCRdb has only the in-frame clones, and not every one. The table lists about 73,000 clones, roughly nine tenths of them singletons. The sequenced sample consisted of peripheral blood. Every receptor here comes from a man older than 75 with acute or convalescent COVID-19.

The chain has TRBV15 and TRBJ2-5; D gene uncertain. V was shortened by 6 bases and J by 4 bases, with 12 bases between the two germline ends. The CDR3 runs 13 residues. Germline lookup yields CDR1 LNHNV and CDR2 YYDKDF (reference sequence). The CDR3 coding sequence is TGTGCCACCAGGAGACCACCAGGAGAGACCCAGTACTTC. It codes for CATRRPPGETQYF. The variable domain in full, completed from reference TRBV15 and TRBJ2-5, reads DAMVIQNPRYQVTQFGKPVTLSCSQTLNHNVMYWYQQKSSQAPKLLFHYYDKDFNNEADTPDNFQSRRPNTSFCFLDIRSPGLGDTAMYLCATRRPPGETQYFGPGTRLLVL.

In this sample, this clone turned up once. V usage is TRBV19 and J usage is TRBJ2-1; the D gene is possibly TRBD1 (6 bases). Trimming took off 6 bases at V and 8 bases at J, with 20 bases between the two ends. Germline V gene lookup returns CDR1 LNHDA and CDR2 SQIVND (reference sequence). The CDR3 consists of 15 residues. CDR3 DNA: TGTGCCAGTAGCGGGGAGACCCAGGGGCGGGATGAGCAGTTCTTC. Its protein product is CASSGETQGRDEQFF.

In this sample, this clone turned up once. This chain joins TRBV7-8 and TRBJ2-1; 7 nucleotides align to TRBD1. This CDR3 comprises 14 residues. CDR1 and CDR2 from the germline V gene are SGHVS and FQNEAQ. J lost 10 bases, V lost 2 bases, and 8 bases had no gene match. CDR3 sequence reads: CASSLSVGQTEQFF. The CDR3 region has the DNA TGTGCCAGCAGCTTATCGGTGGGACAGACAGAGCAGTTCTTC.

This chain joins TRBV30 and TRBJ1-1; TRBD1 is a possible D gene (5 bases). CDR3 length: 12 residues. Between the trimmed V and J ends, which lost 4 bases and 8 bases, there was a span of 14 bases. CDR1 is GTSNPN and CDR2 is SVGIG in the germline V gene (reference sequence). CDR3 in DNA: TGTGCCTGGACCGGAGGGTGGACAGAAGCTTTCTTT. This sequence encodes CAWTGGWTEAFF.

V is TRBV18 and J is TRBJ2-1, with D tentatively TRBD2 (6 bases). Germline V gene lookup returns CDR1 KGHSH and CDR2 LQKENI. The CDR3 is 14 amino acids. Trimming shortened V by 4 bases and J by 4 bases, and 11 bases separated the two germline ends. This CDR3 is CASSLAGTYNEQFF. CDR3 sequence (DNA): TGTGCCAGCTCACTCGCCGGGACTTACAATGAGCAGTTCTTC.